This TCR beta chain was recorded in a study of T cell repertoires in cytomegalovirus infection. Study overall: In public TCR beta signatures, there were indications of both CMV infection and matching HLA type.

This clonotype came up many times. Its antigen is unknown. V trimming: 6 bases; J trimming: 2 bases; junction bases outside the gene matches: 3. This CDR3 is 14 amino acids long. Regarding the study as a whole: In two of eight donors, the top clonotype was HLA-C-restricted CMV-specific. People with CMV and the relevant HLA were identified by cumulative public TCR beta family frequency.

Via MiXCR, TCRdb re-called the reads, giving one row per CDR3 protein. The sample has tens of thousands of distinct CDR3 sequences, roughly 20% seen once. The chain couples TRBV12-3 or TRBV12-4 to TRBJ2-7, with TRBD2 matching over 11 bases. This clonotype was sampled from a human donor in good health (CMV status not recorded). Some clones in this sample may be carry-over from other donors' samples. What was sequenced was PBMCs, sequenced either directly or after in vitro stimulation (not recorded which). The CDR3 loop reads CASSPTSGTYEQYF. The CDR3 coding sequence is TGTGCCAGCAGCCCGACTAGCGGGACCTACGAGCAGTACTTC.